This T cell receptor beta chain came from a study of shared clonotypes between healthy human individuals. Germline V CDR1 and CDR2: SGHTA, FQGNSA. The CDR3 is made up of 12 amino acids. V gave up 11 bases and J gave up 4 bases, with 12 bases separating them. The assay was immunoSEQ multiplex PCR, and TCRdb's table has in-frame clones only and misses some. In the table there are roughly 2.5 million clones, approximately 92% of which are singletons. To note about this clone: As yet, its antigen is unknown.

Study-level results: Some naive CD4 clonotypes, roughly 5%, turned up in common across a handful of donors.

The V gene is TRBV7-2, the J gene TRBJ2-1; D unresolved. Material: naive CD4+ T cells sorted from blood. Subset denoted: CD45RA+ positively selected. The clonotype comes from a man aged 18 to 29 in good health. The CDR3 DNA reads TGTGCCGCCGGTTGGCGGTACAATGAGCAGTTCTTC. This sequence encodes CAAGWRYNEQFF.